Listed here are 32 T cell receptor beta chains from one sample, sequenced in a study of Tregs in tolerant kidney transplant recipients. TCRdb keeps only in-frame clones here, not all; method: immunoSEQ multiplex PCR. The data hold about 68,000 clones, with less than 90% observed a single time. The sample consisted of CD4+ T cells from blood. These receptors were obtained from a human donor in good health.

Only a few counts were recorded for this clone. V gene TRBV6-5 combines with J gene TRBJ2-7; TRBD1 matches 9 bases. V shed 5 bases and J 4 bases; nucleotides not matched to a gene: 6. The CDR3 is 14 amino acids. In germline, CDR1 is MNHEY, CDR2 SVGAGI. CDR3 loop: CASSPGQGRYEQYF. CDR3 DNA sequence: TGTGCCAGCAGTCCCGGACAGGGGAGATACGAGCAGTACTTC.

The gene calls are TRBV5-5 and TRBJ1-1; D is perhaps TRBD1 (6 bases). The CDR3 contains 14 residues. The V end was cut by 5 bases, the J end by 5 bases, with 16 bases between. The germline V gene encodes CDR1 SGHKS and CDR2 YYEKEE (reference sequence). CDR3 loop: CASSLSGAGTEAFF. DNA of the CDR3: TGTGCCAGCAGTTTATCGGGGGCAGGGACTGAAGCTTTCTTT.

The chain joins TRBV19 to TRBJ1-3; no clear D. The CDR3 has 14 residues. CDR1 is LNHDA, CDR2 SQIVND, per germline (reference sequence). The ends were cut back, 8 bases at V and 0 bases at J, with 11 bases in the middle. The CDR3 DNA sequence: TGTGCCAGTTCCGACTTCTACTCTGGAAACACCATATATTTT. This encodes CASSDFYSGNTIYF.

A note on this clone: Other nucleotide sequences in the sample specify the same CDR3. The gene calls are TRBV7-9 and TRBJ1-2; D remains ambiguous. Germline V lookup: CDR1 SEHNR, CDR2 FQNEAQ (reference sequence). V gave up 5 bases and J gave up 7 bases, with 8 bases separating them. This CDR3 comprises 11 residues. The DNA of the CDR3 is TGTGCCAGCAGCCCAAACAGTGGCTACACCTTC. This translates into CASSPNSGYTF.

Comment on this clone: The junction and the germline gene differ at one end; a read error may be behind it. Additional DNA sequences in this sample encode the identical CDR3. J is TRBJ1-4 and V is TRBV7-9; D is uncertain. Germline CDR1 SEHNR, CDR2 FQNEAQ (reference sequence). The CDR3 has 15 amino acids. DNA for the CDR3: TGTGCCAGTAGCTTAGGAGCTCTTGGGCATGAAAAACTGTTTTTT. Its translation is CASSLGALGHEKLFF.

The rearrangement uses TRBV19 and TRBJ1-3, with D uncertain. Trimming took off 5 bases at V and 4 bases at J, with 15 bases between the two ends. The germline CDR1 and CDR2 sequences are LNHDA and SQIVND (reference sequence). The CDR3 consists of 15 residues. CDR3 region: CASSPSRGLGNTIYF. CDR3 in DNA: TGTGCCAGTAGTCCCAGTCGCGGATTGGGAAACACCATATATTTT.

This clone was picked up one time. The V gene is TRBV6-5, the J gene TRBJ2-2; the match to TRBD2 covers 9 bases. After removal of 4 bases from V and 7 bases from J, the junction contained 4 bases not matched to a gene. This CDR3 spans 14 amino acids. Per germline, CDR1 MNHEY and CDR2 SVGAGI. The CDR3 region has the DNA TGTGCCAGCAGTTCGGCGGGGGGGAGCGGGGAGCTGTTTTTT. Protein sequence: CASSSAGGSGELFF.

The chain employs TRBV9 and TRBJ1-2; D is undetermined. V was shortened by 0 bases and J by 4 bases, with 10 bases between the two germline ends. Per the germline V gene, CDR1 is SGDLS and CDR2 is YYNGEE. The CDR3 is made up of 14 amino acids. This CDR3 reads CASSVGSLPYGYTF. The CDR3 bases are TGTGCCAGCAGCGTAGGTTCGTTACCCTATGGCTACACCTTC.

This chain links TRBV15 with TRBJ2-3; D assignment may be TRBD1 or TRBD2 (6 bases each). The CDR3 consists of 15 residues. The V gene's germline CDR1 is LNHNV and CDR2 YYDKDF (reference sequence). Deletions cut 1 base from V and 9 bases from J, with 17 bases between. The CDR3 bases are TGTGCCACCAGCAGAGGGGCTCTCGTGGGGGGCACGCAGTATTTT. Translated, it gives CATSRGALVGGTQYF.

The chain links TRBV5-4 to TRBJ1-2; D perhaps matches TRBD1 (5 bases). The CDR3 extends over 13 amino acids. The V gene's germline CDR1 is SGHNT and CDR2 YYREEE (reference sequence). V lost 3 bases to trimming and J lost 8 bases, with 14 bases between them. The DNA for the CDR3 is TGTGCCAGCAGCTCGAGGCAGGGCCGCGGCTACACCTTC. Protein product: CASSSRQGRGYTF.

The chain recombines TRBV6-5 with TRBJ1-2, with a weak D call TRBD1 (5 bases). V was pared by 0 bases and J by 3 bases, with 11 bases between. The CDR3 runs to 15 residues. Germline V gives CDR1 MNHEY, CDR2 SVGAGI. The CDR3, as DNA: TGTGCCAGCAGTTACTCGGAGGGGCCCTACTATGGCTACACCTTC. It specifies CASSYSEGPYYGYTF.

The J gene is TRBJ2-7, the V gene TRBV11-3; D possibly uses TRBD1 or TRBD2 (5 bases each). V lost 7 bases and J lost 5, with 18 bases in between. The CDR3 is made up of 14 amino acids. Germline V gene data show CDR1 as SGHNT and CDR2 as YENEEA. The CDR3 protein is CASTPAGLGDEQYF. The CDR3 region has the DNA TGTGCCAGCACCCCGGCGGGTCTAGGGGACGAGCAGTACTTC. Looking up the rest from reference TRBV11-3 and TRBJ2-7 gives the full variable domain: EAGVVQSPRYKIIEKKQPVAFWCNPISGHNTLYWYLQNLGQGPELLIRYENEEAVDDSQLPKDRFSAERLKGVDSTLKIQPAELGDSAVYLCASTPAGLGDEQYFGPGTRLTVT.

The genes are TRBV19 and TRBJ2-4; perhaps TRBD2 as D (7 bases). CDR3 size: 15 residues. CDR1 and CDR2 from the germline V gene are LNHDA and SQIVND (reference sequence). The V end lost 3 bases, the J end lost 6 bases, and 15 bases lay between the germline ends. As DNA, the CDR3 is TGTGCCAGTAGTATCGGGGGGCTTACGGCAAACATTCAGTACTTC. Amino acids: CASSIGGLTANIQYF.

The chain links TRBV7-9 to TRBJ1-2, with TRBD1 as a possible D gene (6 bases). Trimming left V 7 bases short and J 5 bases short, with 17 bases between. This CDR3 is built from 14 residues. The germline V gene has CDR1 SEHNR and CDR2 FQNEAQ (reference sequence). The chain's CDR3 is CASTRDIGMYGYTF. CDR3 bases: TGTGCCAGCACCAGGGACATAGGAATGTATGGCTACACCTTC.

V and J are TRBV9 and TRBJ2-2; no reliable D call. V gave up 2 bases and J gave up 3 bases, with 17 bases separating them. The length of the CDR3 is 17 residues. In germline, CDR1 is SGDLS, CDR2 YYNGEE. As DNA, the CDR3 is TGTGCCAGCAGCGTGGGCCGACGTCTCTCAGACACCGGGGAGCTGTTTTTT. Translating it yields CASSVGRRLSDTGELFF.

This clone was detected only once. The V call is TRBV28, the J call TRBJ1-1; a weak D match, TRBD1 (5 bases). CDR1 is MDHEN, CDR2 SYDVKM, per germline. The CDR3 contains 14 residues. V lost 6 bases to trimming and J lost 1 base, with 12 bases between them. In nucleotides, the CDR3 is TGTGCCAGCAGAGTAGGGGACTCGAACACTGAAGCTTTCTTT. This translates into CASRVGDSNTEAFF.

The chain employs TRBV4-3 and TRBJ2-7; TRBD1 matches 8 bases. The length of the CDR3 is 14 residues. V was clipped by 1 base and J by 7 bases; unmatched bases: 6. The germline V gene has CDR1 LGHNA and CDR2 YSLEER. CDR3 coding DNA: TGCGCCAGCAGCCAAGTCACAGGGGGAAGAGAGCAGTACTTC. It translates to CASSQVTGGREQYF.

The V call is TRBV10-3, the J call TRBJ1-3, with D unclear. V was shortened by 0 bases and J by 0 bases, with 9 bases between the two germline ends. CDR3 length equals 16 residues. Looked up from germline, CDR1 is ENHRY and CDR2 is SYGVKD. The CDR3: CAISESGFFSGNTIYF. The CDR3 DNA follows: TGTGCCATCAGTGAGTCGGGGTTCTTCTCTGGAAACACCATATATTTT.

The chain combines TRBV12-5 with TRBJ1-1, with a possible D match to TRBD1 (6 bases). The CDR3 is 17 amino acids. With 0 bases removed from V and 3 bases from J, the gap between germline ends came to 17 bases. Germline V gene lookup returns CDR1 LGHNT and CDR2 FRNRAP. CDR3 sequence (DNA): TGTGCTAGTGGTTTGGTACTGCTGGGGGGCAAGTACACTGAAGCTTTCTTT. Its protein is CASGLVLLGGKYTEAFF.

This sequence joins TRBV28 and TRBJ2-7, with no clear D. Germline CDR1 MDHEN, CDR2 SYDVKM. Trimming shortened V by 5 bases and J by 2 bases, and 7 bases separated the two germline ends. This CDR3 comprises 12 residues. The CDR3 sequence is CASSLPPYEQYF. The CDR3 bases are TGTGCCAGCAGTCTCCCCCCCTACGAGCAGTACTTC.

This clone appeared a single time. The rearrangement joins TRBV10-3 to TRBJ2-3; TRBD2 matches at 7 bases. Germline V gene data show CDR1 as ENHRY and CDR2 as SYGVKD. This CDR3 contains 16 residues. Germline trimming cut 4 bases from V and 2 bases from J; bases unmatched to any gene: 9. CDR3 sequence (DNA): TGTGCCATCAGTGTAGTCACGGGGGGAAACACAGATACGCAGTATTTT. Its protein is CAISVVTGGNTDTQYF.

This chain joins TRBV6-1 and TRBJ2-7; 8 bases match TRBD2. CDR1 and CDR2 (germline): MNHNS, SASEGT. Losses at the gene ends were 3 bases for V and 3 bases for J; bases not matched to a gene: 1. The CDR3 runs to 13 residues. CDR3 sequence: CASSEGLVYEQYF. CDR3 DNA: TGTGCCAGCAGTGAGGGACTAGTCTACGAGCAGTACTTC.

V usage is TRBV6-1 and J usage is TRBJ1-5; 7 bases fit TRBD1. The germline CDR1 and CDR2 sequences are MNHNS and SASEGT. Trimming cost V 4 bases and J 4 bases; bases outside gene matches: 13. The CDR3 totals 17 residues. The CDR3 here is CASSGGSTGRGNQPQHF. The CDR3 bases are TGTGCCAGCAGTGGGGGGTCGACAGGGCGTGGTAATCAGCCCCAGCATTTT.

The V gene is TRBV7-2, the J gene TRBJ1-2, with D uncertain. Germline lookup yields CDR1 SGHTA and CDR2 FQGNSA. V was clipped by 5 bases and J by 6 bases, with 10 bases between them. The CDR3 has 12 residues. This CDR3 is CASSQARDGYTF. The CDR3 bases are TGTGCCAGCAGCCAGGCTCGGGATGGCTACACCTTC.

This clone was counted only a few times. J is TRBJ2-3 and V is TRBV15; D is possibly TRBD2 (5 bases). In germline, CDR1 is LNHNV, CDR2 YYDKDF (reference sequence). V lost 5 bases and J 1 base, leaving 13 bases between the germline ends. The length of the CDR3 is 15 residues. The CDR3 spells CATSERVGGTDTQYF. For the CDR3, the DNA is TGTGCCACCAGCGAGAGGGTGGGAGGCACAGATACGCAGTATTTT.

This chain joins TRBV5-4 and TRBJ1-1; D is ambiguous. Germline values: CDR1 SGHNT, CDR2 YYREEE (reference sequence). Trimming cost V 4 bases and J 0 bases, with 7 bases left between them. This CDR3 contains 13 residues. This chain's CDR3 is CASSKGMNTEAFF. Written as DNA, the CDR3 is TGTGCCAGCAGCAAAGGGATGAACACTGAAGCTTTCTTT.

This clone showed up just once. This chain uses TRBV6-1 with TRBJ2-5; 8 bases agree with TRBD2. J lost 5 bases, V lost 4 bases, and 6 bases had no gene match. Per the germline V gene, CDR1 is MNHNS and CDR2 is SASEGT. CDR3 length equals 14 residues. CDR3 protein: CASSGGLVRETQYF. CDR3 DNA: TGTGCCAGCAGTGGGGGACTAGTAAGGGAGACCCAGTACTTC.

The V call is TRBV29-1, the J call TRBJ2-7; 11 bases map to TRBD1. CDR1 SQVTM and CDR2 ANQGSEA come from the germline V gene. This CDR3 is built from 13 residues. Unmatched junction bases numbered 2, after V lost 5 bases and J lost 2 bases. The CDR3 region has the DNA TGCAGCGTTCGGGGACAGGGGGCCTACGAGCAGTACTTC. Translated, it gives CSVRGQGAYEQYF.

The chain is built from TRBV5-1 and TRBJ1-6; D not resolved. The CDR3 is made up of 15 amino acids. V lost 5 bases and J lost 5, with 14 bases in between. From germline, CDR1 is SGHRS and CDR2 YFSETQ. The CDR3 sequence: CASRKAGKDNSPLHF. CDR3 nucleotides: TGCGCCAGCAGAAAGGCGGGGAAAGATAATTCACCCCTCCACTTT. Full variable domain (remainder filled in from reference TRBV5-1 and TRBJ1-6): KAGVTQTPRYLIKTRGQQVTLSCSPISGHRSVSWYQQTPGQGLQFLFEYFSETQRNKGNFPGRFSGRQFSNSRSEMNVSTLELGDSALYLCASRKAGKDNSPLHFGNGTRLTVT.

This chain links TRBV14 with TRBJ1-1; no reliable D call. The length of the CDR3 is 13 residues. V lost 1 base and J 3 bases, leaving 6 bases between the germline ends. CDR1 is SGHDN and CDR2 is FVKESK in the germline V gene. The CDR3 DNA reads as TGTGCCAGCAGCCAAGCGGCAGACACTGAAGCTTTCTTT. This gives the protein CASSQAADTEAFF.

This chain connects TRBV15 to TRBJ1-2, with TRBD1 identical over 8 bases. With 1 base clipped from V and 5 bases from J, the junction kept 9 bases outside the gene matches. Germline CDR1 is LNHNV and CDR2 is YYDKDF (reference sequence). The CDR3 has 16 amino acids. CDR3: CATSRVGQGGAYGYTF. The CDR3 nucleotides read TGTGCCACCAGCAGAGTAGGACAGGGAGGCGCTTATGGCTACACCTTC. Using reference TRBV15 and TRBJ1-2 for the parts outside the CDR3, the full variable domain is DAMVIQNPRYQVTQFGKPVTLSCSQTLNHNVMYWYQQKSSQAPKLLFHYYDKDFNNEADTPDNFQSRRPNTSFCFLDIRSPGLGDTAMYLCATSRVGQGGAYGYTFGSGTRLTVV.

This chain links TRBV2 with TRBJ1-5, with 8 bases matching TRBD1. V shed 4 bases, J shed 7 bases, and the junction held 9 bases outside the gene matches. The CDR3 has 15 amino acids. In germline, CDR1 is SNHLY, CDR2 FYNNEI. CDR3 loop: CASSVGAGGWQPQHF. CDR3 in DNA: TGTGCCAGCAGTGTGGGAGCAGGGGGCTGGCAGCCCCAGCATTTT.